This TCR beta chain emerged from a study of blood T cell repertoires in COVID-19. Profiling relied on immunoSEQ multiplex PCR, and the TCRdb table lists in-frame clones only, not all of them. The sample lists over 150,000 clones; about 82% were seen once. This TCR was sampled from a man in his forties or fifties with active or convalescent COVID-19. Sequences were obtained from peripheral blood.

CDR3 DNA: TGCGCCAGCAGCTCGCAGGGACAGGGAGACACCGGGGAGCTGTTTTTT. It encodes CASSSQGQGDTGELFF. The chain joins TRBV5-1 to TRBJ2-2, with TRBD1 matching 9 bases. J was trimmed by 3 bases and V by 3 bases; bases with no gene match: 6. This CDR3 has 16 residues. CDR1 and CDR2 from the germline V gene are SGHRS and YFSETQ.